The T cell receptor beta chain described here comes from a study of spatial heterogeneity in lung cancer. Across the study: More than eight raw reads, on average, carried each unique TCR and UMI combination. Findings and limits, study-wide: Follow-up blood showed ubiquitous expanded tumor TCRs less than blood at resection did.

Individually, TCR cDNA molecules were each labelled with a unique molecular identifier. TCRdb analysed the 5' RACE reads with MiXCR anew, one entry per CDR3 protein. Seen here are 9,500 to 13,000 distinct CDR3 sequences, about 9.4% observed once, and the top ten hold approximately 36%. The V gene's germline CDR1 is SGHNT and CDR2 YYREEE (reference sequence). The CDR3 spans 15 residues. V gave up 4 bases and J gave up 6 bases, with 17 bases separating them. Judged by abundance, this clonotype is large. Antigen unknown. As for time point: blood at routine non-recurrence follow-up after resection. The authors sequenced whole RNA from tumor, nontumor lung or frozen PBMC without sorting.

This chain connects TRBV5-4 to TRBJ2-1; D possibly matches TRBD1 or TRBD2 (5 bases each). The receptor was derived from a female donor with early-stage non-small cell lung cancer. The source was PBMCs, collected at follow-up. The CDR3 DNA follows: TGTGCCAGCAGCCCTAGTCGCCGGGACGGCAATGAGCAGTTCTTC. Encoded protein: CASSPSRRDGNEQFF.